This T cell receptor beta chain is drawn from a study of OX40 agonist ivuxolimab in advanced cancers. The table came from immunoSEQ multiplex PCR; TCRdb's copy has only in-frame clones and leaves some out. The sample carries over 70,000 clones, 65% to 90% recorded once. The origin of this receptor is an adult with an advanced solid tumor such as melanoma, head and neck, liver or kidney cancer. This specimen was CD4+ or CD8+ T cells sorted from blood, taken in a trial of the OX40 agonist ivuxolimab.

CDR3 sequence reads: CASSLGRSNTEAFF. As DNA, the CDR3 is TGTGCCAGCAGCCTCGGACGGTCGAACACTGAAGCTTTCTTT. The rearrangement uses TRBV7-6 and TRBJ1-1; D gene unclear. V was shortened by 5 bases and J by 1 base, with 11 bases between the two germline ends. CDR3 length equals 14 residues. The germline CDR1 and CDR2 sequences are SGHVS and FNYEAQ.